A selection of T cell receptor beta chains follows, all from one sample in a study of T cells after posttransplantation cyclophosphamide. Sequencing was performed with immunoSEQ multiplex PCR; in TCRdb, only in-frame clones are kept and a portion is missing. Observed are around 10,000 clones, no singletons, with the top ten taking roughly 28%. Sequences were derived from PBMCs, sampled after allogeneic stem cell transplant with posttransplant cyclophosphamide. Every receptor here comes from a female patient in her 40s who received an allogeneic stem cell transplant from a related donor, was CMV-positive, and had no GVHD. Some T cells may originate from the graft donor. The CDR3 runs from the conserved cysteine through the conserved F or W. A D gene is named only where the DNA matches it firmly. Clone sizes are given selectively: once, few, many, or a class where the clone is expanded.

j_gene,v_gene,d_gene,abundance,CDR3nt,CDR3aa
TRBJ1-2,TRBV2,.,many,TGTGCCAGCAGTGAAGGGCAGAACTATGGCTACACCTTC,CASSEGQNYGYTF
TRBJ1-6,TRBV12-3/TRBV12-4,.,many,TGTGCCAGCAGTTTAGCGCAAGGGGGACCCCTCCACTTT,CASSLAQGGPLHF
TRBJ2-7,TRBV11-2,TRBD2,many,TGTGCCAGCAGCTCCATCATGGGGCTAGCGGCTGGGGAGCAGTACTTC,CASSSIMGLAAGEQYF
TRBJ2-2,TRBV11-2,TRBD1,many,TGTGCCAGCAGACCCTCAGGGGGAACGGCCGGGGAGCTGTTTTTT,CASRPSGGTAGELFF
TRBJ2-1,TRBV7-9,.,many,TGTGCCAGCAGCGACGGCTCGGGGTACCGAGGCAATGAGCAGTTCTTC,CASSDGSGYRGNEQFF
TRBJ1-5,TRBV7-6,.,many,TGTGCCAGCAGCTTAGCGCCTAAGGGTCTAAGCAATCAGCCCCAGCATTTT,CASSLAPKGLSNQPQHF
TRBJ1-5,TRBV6-2/TRBV6-3,.,many,TGTGCCAGCAGTTCGCAGTATAGCAATCAGCCCCAGCATTTT,CASSSQYSNQPQHF
TRBJ2-7,TRBV6-1,TRBD1,many,TGTGCCAGCGATACCGAGGGACAGGGGAGCTACGAGCAGTACTTC,CASDTEGQGSYEQYF
TRBJ1-3,TRBV6-1,.,many,TGTGCCCGCCCCCCGGGGAGTGGTGGAAACACCATATATTTT,CARPPGSGGNTIYF
TRBJ1-5,TRBV28,.,many,TGTGCCAGCAGTTTACCCACCCGGGCAAGCGGGCTCCATCAGCCCCAGCATTTT,CASSLPTRASGLHQPQHF
TRBJ2-5,TRBV9,.,.,TGTGCCAGCAGCGTAGGAGGGGGAGAGACCCAGTACTTC,CASSVGGGETQYF
TRBJ2-1,TRBV19,TRBD1,many,TGTGCCAGTACCCCTTCCGGGACAGGGTTTTACAATGAGCAGTTCTTC,CASTPSGTGFYNEQFF
TRBJ1-1,TRBV12-3/TRBV12-4,.,many,TGTGCCAGCAGTTTTCATGGGGGGGCAGGGACTGAAGCTTTCTTT,CASSFHGGAGTEAFF
TRBJ2-7,TRBV5-1,.,many,TGCGCCAGCAGCTTGACAGCCTCCTACGAGCAGTACTTC,CASSLTASYEQYF
TRBJ1-1,TRBV7-3,.,.,TGTGCCAGCAGCTTAACTGCGGGAACTGAAGCTTTCTTT,CASSLTAGTEAFF
TRBJ2-1,TRBV4-1,TRBD1,.,TGCGCCAGCAGCCTCGGGGTCACACAGGGGTGGCATGAGCAGTTCTTC,CASSLGVTQGWHEQFF
TRBJ2-1,TRBV15,.,many,TGTGCCACCAGCAGAGATGGCCACAATGAGCAGTTCTTC,CATSRDGHNEQFF
TRBJ2-1,TRBV14,.,many,TGTGCCAGCAGCCAAGGTATACACTTTAGCAGAGATGAGCAGTTCTTC,CASSQGIHFSRDEQFF
TRBJ2-2,TRBV14,TRBD2,many,TGTGCCAGCAGTCGTGAGCGGGGGGCCTTTACCGGGGAGCTGTTTTTT,CASSRERGAFTGELFF
TRBJ2-5,TRBV18,.,many,TGTGCCAGCTCCCCACTCCGAGCGGGTGGTGTACAAGAGACCCAGTACTTC,CASSPLRAGGVQETQYF
TRBJ2-5,TRBV27,TRBD1,few,TGTGCCAGCAGTTCCCACAGGGGCCCCAAAGAGACCCAGTACTTC,CASSSHRGPKETQYF
TRBJ2-7,TRBV7-9,TRBD2,many,TGTGCCAGCAGCTTAACGGGCGTCGGGGGGGGGCCCTACGAGCAGTACTTC,CASSLTGVGGGPYEQYF
TRBJ2-1,TRBV5-1,TRBD1,many,TGCGCCAGCAGAGTTGGGGACAGGCTATACAATGAGCAGTTCTTC,CASRVGDRLYNEQFF
TRBJ2-5,TRBV29-1,TRBD1,many,TGCAGCGTCTCGCCTGACAGGGGAGAAGAGACCCAGTACTTC,CSVSPDRGEETQYF
TRBJ2-2,TRBV18,TRBD1,many,TGTGCCAGCTCACCGGGACAGTTGAACACCGGGGAGCTGTTTTTT,CASSPGQLNTGELFF
TRBJ2-7,TRBV10-3,.,many,TGTGCCATCAGTGAGGCAGTGGTCCCGGGACATGTCTCCTACGAGCAGTACTTC,CAISEAVVPGHVSYEQYF
TRBJ1-1,TRBV5-6,.,medium-sized,TGTGCCAGCAGCTCCCGACACAAGGGGAACACTGAAGCTTTCTTT,CASSSRHKGNTEAFF
TRBJ2-7,TRBV23-1,.,many,TGCGCCAGCAGTCAAATCCTAAGAAGTAGGGGTACCTACGAGCAGTACTTC,CASSQILRSRGTYEQYF
TRBJ1-2,TRBV13,TRBD1,many,TGTGCCAGCAGCTTAGGGGGACAGGACCTCTATGGCTACACCTTC,CASSLGGQDLYGYTF
TRBJ2-7,TRBV18,TRBD1,many,TGTGCCAGCTCACTACCCGGGACAGGGCTCTACGAGCAGTACTTC,CASSLPGTGLYEQYF
TRBJ1-1,TRBV14,TRBD1,many,TGTGCCAGCAGCCTCCGTACAGGGGCAATCACTGAAGCTTTCTTT,CASSLRTGAITEAFF
TRBJ2-1,TRBV5-1,TRBD1,many,TGCGCCAGCAGCTTACAGGGGAGCCCCTACAATGAGCAGTTCTTC,CASSLQGSPYNEQFF
TRBJ1-1,TRBV12-3/TRBV12-4,TRBD1,many,TGTGCCAGCAGTTTAGGTGGGACAGCGGCTGCTGAAGCTTTCTTT,CASSLGGTAAAEAFF
TRBJ1-1,TRBV15,.,many,TGTGCCACCAGCAATACGGGGACTGAAGCTTTCTTT,CATSNTGTEAFF
TRBJ1-5,TRBV15,.,many,TGTGCCACCAGCAGAGCAAGGGGAGATATCAATCAGCCCCAGCATTTT,CATSRARGDINQPQHF
TRBJ1-5,TRBV19,TRBD1,many,TGTGCCAGTACCACCGCCGAGACAGGGGGTCGGCAGCCCCAGCATTTT,CASTTAETGGRQPQHF
TRBJ2-2,TRBV19,.,many,TGTGCCAGTAGTATCAGGAGGGCCACCGGGGAGCTGTTTTTT,CASSIRRATGELFF